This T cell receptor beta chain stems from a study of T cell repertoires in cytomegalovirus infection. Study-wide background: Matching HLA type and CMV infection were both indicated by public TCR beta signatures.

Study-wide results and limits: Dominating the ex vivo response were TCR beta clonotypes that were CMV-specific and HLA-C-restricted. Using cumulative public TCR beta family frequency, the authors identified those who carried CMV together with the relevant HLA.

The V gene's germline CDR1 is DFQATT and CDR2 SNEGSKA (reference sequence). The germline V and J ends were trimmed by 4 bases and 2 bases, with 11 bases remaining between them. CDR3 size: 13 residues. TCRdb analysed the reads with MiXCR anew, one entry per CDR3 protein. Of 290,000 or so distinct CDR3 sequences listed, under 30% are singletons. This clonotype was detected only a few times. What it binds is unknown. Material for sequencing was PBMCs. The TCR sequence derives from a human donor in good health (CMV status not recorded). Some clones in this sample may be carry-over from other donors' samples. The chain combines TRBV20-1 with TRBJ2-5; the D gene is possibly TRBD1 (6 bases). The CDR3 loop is CSANQGIQETQYF. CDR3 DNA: TGCAGTGCTAACCAGGGGATTCAAGAGACCCAGTACTTC.